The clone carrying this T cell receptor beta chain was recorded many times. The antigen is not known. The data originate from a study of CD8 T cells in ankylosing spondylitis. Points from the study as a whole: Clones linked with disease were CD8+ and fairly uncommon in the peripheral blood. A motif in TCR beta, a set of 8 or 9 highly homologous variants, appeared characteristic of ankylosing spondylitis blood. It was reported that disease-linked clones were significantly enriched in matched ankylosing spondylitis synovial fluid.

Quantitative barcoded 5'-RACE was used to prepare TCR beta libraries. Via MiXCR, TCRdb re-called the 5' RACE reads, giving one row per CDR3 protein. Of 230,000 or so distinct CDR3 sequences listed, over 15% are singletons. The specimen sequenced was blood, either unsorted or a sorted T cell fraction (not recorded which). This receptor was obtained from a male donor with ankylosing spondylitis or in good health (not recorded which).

The CDR3 spells CASSQTSSGGAYEQYF. The CDR3 DNA reads as TGTGCCAGCAGCCAGACATCTAGCGGAGGAGCGTACGAGCAGTACTTC. The V gene is TRBV4-2, the J gene TRBJ2-7, with 7 bases aligning to TRBD2. The CDR3 is 16 residues long. CDR1 and CDR2 from the germline V gene are LGHNA and YNFKEQ. The V gene end was trimmed by 3 bases and the J gene end by 4 bases; junction bases not matched to a gene: 12.